These 30 T cell receptor beta chains were sequenced from one sample in a study of blood T cell repertoires in COVID-19 (dated by TCRdb to 2018 to 2020). Library method: the immunoSEQ multiplex PCR assay. TCRdb retrieved this table from immuneACCESS and kept in-frame rearrangements only. Not all clones are present; in checked studies, unresolved V genes account for under half, and no reason is known for the remainder. The sample contains about 160,000 clones, 75% to 90% of them found a single time. In total, the top ten clones hold about 3% of the sample. The sequencing input was peripheral blood. These receptors all come from a human donor with acute or convalescent COVID-19. The donor label of this sample is uncertain.

The chain joins TRBV3-1 (or the pseudogene TRBV3-2) to TRBJ1-6; D remains unclear. Deletions cut 1 base from V and 10 bases from J, with 14 bases between. Germline CDR1 and CDR2: LGHDT and YNNKEL (reference sequence). This CDR3 has 15 amino acids. The CDR3, as DNA: TGTGCCAGCAGCCAAGCTGGCGGGTCTGGATCACCCCTCCACTTT. The encoded protein is CASSQAGGSGSPLHF.

The chain carries TRBV3-1 (or the pseudogene TRBV3-2) and TRBJ1-1, with TRBD1 matching 8 bases. V lost 4 bases to trimming and J lost 4 bases; unmatched junction nucleotides: 5. CDR1 is LGHDT and CDR2 is YNNKEL in the germline V gene (reference sequence). This CDR3 spans 14 amino acids. The CDR3, as DNA: TGTGCCAGCAGCCGGAAGACAGGGGTCACTGAAGCTTTCTTT. Protein sequence: CASSRKTGVTEAFF.

The chain uses TRBV12-3 or TRBV12-4 and TRBJ2-1; perhaps TRBD2 as D (5 bases). The CDR3 is made up of 13 amino acids. The V gene lost 4 bases and the J gene lost 5 bases, with 9 bases spanning the gap. The CDR3 bases are TGTGCCAGCAGTTCCGGGGATCACAATGAGCAGTTCTTC. Translating gives CASSSGDHNEQFF.

The CDR3 sequence is CASNSGGSPNYGYTF. Here the CDR3 DNA reads TGCGCCAGCAACTCAGGGGGGAGCCCTAACTATGGCTACACCTTC. V usage is TRBV5-1 and J usage is TRBJ1-2, with 7 bases lining up with TRBD1. CDR3 length: 15 residues. Germline-derived CDR1 and CDR2 are SGHRS and YFSETQ. The V gene end was trimmed by 6 bases and the J gene end by 0 bases; junction bases not matched to a gene: 8. The full variable domain, its missing parts supplied by reference TRBV5-1 and TRBJ1-2, is KAGVTQTPRYLIKTRGQQVTLSCSPISGHRSVSWYQQTPGQGLQFLFEYFSETQRNKGNFPGRFSGRQFSNSRSEMNVSTLELGDSALYLCASNSGGSPNYGYTFGSGTRLTVV.

In regard to this clone: The same CDR3 also results from other DNA sequences found in this sample. The chain is built from TRBV5-1 and TRBJ2-5; possibly TRBD1 for D (5 bases). CDR1 is SGHRS and CDR2 is YFSETQ in the germline V gene. This CDR3 has 13 residues. V lost 7 bases and J lost 2, with 12 bases in between. DNA for the CDR3: TGCGCCAGCGCCCGTGCAGGGCAAGAGACCCAGTACTTC. This codes for CASARAGQETQYF.

The rearrangement joins TRBV2 to TRBJ2-1; perhaps TRBD2 as D (6 bases). The CDR3 has 15 residues. Trimming stripped 8 bases from V and 4 bases from J, with 18 bases between. Germline V gives CDR1 SNHLY, CDR2 FYNNEI. The chain's CDR3 is CASGTGLTIYNEQFF. In DNA, the CDR3 is TGTGCCAGCGGAACGGGACTTACGATATACAATGAGCAGTTCTTC. Based on the CDR3 plus reference TRBV2 and TRBJ2-1, the full variable domain is EPEVTQTPSHQVTQMGQEVILRCVPISNHLYFYWYRQILGQKVEFLVSFYNNEISEKSEIFDDQFSVERPDGSNFTLKIRSTKLEDSAMYFCASGTGLTIYNEQFFGPGTRLTVL.

V and J are TRBV3-1 (or the pseudogene TRBV3-2) and TRBJ1-5; TRBD1 matches 7 bases. Germline V gene lookup returns CDR1 LGHDT and CDR2 YNNKEL (reference sequence). The CDR3 contains 18 residues. V shed 1 base, J shed 2 bases, and the junction held 11 bases outside the gene matches. The CDR3 bases are TGTGCCAGCAGCCAAGGACTCCAGGGGGTTCGGGGCAATCAGCCCCAGCATTTT. Residues: CASSQGLQGVRGNQPQHF.

V and J are TRBV5-4 and TRBJ2-7; 14 nucleotides line up with TRBD2. This CDR3 spans 17 amino acids. With 2 bases clipped from V and 3 bases from J, the junction kept 7 bases outside the gene matches. The germline CDR1 and CDR2 sequences are SGHNT and YYREEE (reference sequence). The CDR3 reads CASSFDGLAGGYYEQYF. The CDR3 nucleotides are TGTGCCAGCAGCTTTGACGGACTAGCGGGGGGTTACTACGAGCAGTACTTC.

The chain has TRBV10-3 and TRBJ1-2; D uncertain. Germline V gene sequence: CDR1 ENHRY, CDR2 SYGVKD. This CDR3 comprises 14 residues. Trimming took 2 bases from V and 4 from J, leaving 11 bases between them. The CDR3 here is CAISELVRSYGYTF. As DNA, the CDR3 is TGTGCCATCAGTGAGCTCGTCAGAAGCTATGGCTACACCTTC.

Here the CDR3 DNA reads TGTGCCAGCAGTGGGGCTAGGGGGGGGCCCCACGCTACTCAATTTAGCTCCTACGAGCAGTACTTC. Translation: CASSGARGGPHATQFSSYEQYF. The V and J genes are TRBV2 and TRBJ2-7, with D maybe TRBD2 (7 bases). Trimming cost V 4 bases and J 0 bases, with 34 bases left between them. This CDR3 comprises 22 residues. Germline CDR1 and CDR2: SNHLY and FYNNEI.

In its sample, this clone was seen a few times. J is TRBJ2-7 and V is TRBV11-3; 8 bases are shared with TRBD2. The V gene's germline CDR1 is SGHNT and CDR2 YENEEA. The CDR3 consists of 15 residues. J was trimmed by 0 bases and V by 7 bases; bases with no gene match: 8. This CDR3 is CASTPARGASYEQYF. The CDR3 bases are TGTGCCAGCACCCCGGCGCGGGGGGCCTCCTACGAGCAGTACTTC.

This clone was counted a few times. The rearrangement links TRBV15 to TRBJ2-2, with 10 positions matching TRBD1. Germline CDR1 LNHNV, CDR2 YYDKDF (reference sequence). The junction had 7 bases not matched to a gene; V was cut back by 4 bases and J by 5 bases. This CDR3 contains 16 residues. This CDR3 is CATSKDRGHSTGELFF. CDR3 bases: TGTGCCACCAGCAAAGACAGGGGGCACTCAACCGGGGAGCTGTTTTTT.

In this sample, this clone turned up once. J is TRBJ1-3 and V is TRBV10-1, with D perhaps matching TRBD1 (6 bases). The CDR3 length is 14 residues. The V gene's germline CDR1 is WNHNN and CDR2 SYGVQD (reference sequence). Trimming stripped 3 bases from V and 4 bases from J, with 10 bases between. The CDR3 loop is CASSENRAGNTIYF. The DNA for the CDR3 is TGCGCCAGCAGTGAAAACAGGGCGGGAAACACCATATATTTT.

This chain links TRBV3-1 (or the pseudogene TRBV3-2) with TRBJ2-7; 8 nucleotides match TRBD2. Germline V CDR1 and CDR2: LGHDT, YNNKEL (reference sequence). Trimming cost V 0 bases and J 0 bases; bases outside gene matches: 16. There are 20 residues in the CDR3. CDR3 nucleotides: TGTGCCAGCAGCCAAGATAATAAGTGGGGCCGCGGGGGGCTCTCCTACGAGCAGTACTTC. Protein sequence: CASSQDNKWGRGGLSYEQYF.

This chain uses TRBV6-6 with TRBJ1-5; D call uncertain. V lost 0 bases and J lost 5, with 11 bases in between. The CDR3 is 15 amino acids. Germline V gene data show CDR1 as MNHNY and CDR2 as SVGAGI (reference sequence). This chain's CDR3 is CASSYSGRRDQPQHF. The CDR3 coding sequence is TGTGCCAGCAGTTACTCGGGCAGGCGGGATCAGCCCCAGCATTTT.

The CDR3: CASSPTQGRGGYTF. Written as DNA, the CDR3 is TGTGCCAGCAGCCCCACCCAGGGGAGGGGGGGCTACACCTTC. The chain is built from TRBV7-2 and TRBJ1-2, with D possibly TRBD1 on 6 matching bases. CDR1 and CDR2 (germline): SGHTA, FQGNSA. The CDR3 sequence is 14 residues long. Trimming removed 5 bases from V and 8 bases from J, with 18 bases in between.

The V and J genes are TRBV7-9 and TRBJ2-7; 7 bases map to TRBD1. CDR3 size: 14 residues. Germline V gene data show CDR1 as SEHNR and CDR2 as FQNEAQ (reference sequence). The V and J ends lost 1 base and 9 bases, in that order; junction bases with no gene match: 9. For the CDR3, the DNA is TGTGCCAGCAGCTTAGGAGGACAGGCCGAGGGGCAGTACTTC. This encodes CASSLGGQAEGQYF.

This chain connects TRBV5-1 to TRBJ2-2; D is unclear. Germline loops: CDR1 SGHRS, CDR2 YFSETQ. Trimming removed 5 bases from V and 0 bases from J, with 8 bases in between. The length of the CDR3 is 14 residues. The CDR3 DNA reads as TGCGCCAGCAGGGAGAGGACGAACACCGGGGAGCTGTTTTTT. Residues: CASRERTNTGELFF.

This clone was picked up a small number of times. Other nucleotide sequences in the sample specify the same CDR3. The rearrangement links TRBV7-3 to TRBJ2-2, with D possibly TRBD2 on 6 matching bases. Trimming removed 1 base at V and 5 bases at J, with 11 bases between. The CDR3 sequence is 15 residues long. The germline V gene encodes CDR1 SGHTA and CDR2 FQGTGA. The chain's CDR3 is CASSLRQGGTGELFF. DNA of the CDR3: TGTGCCAGCAGCTTAAGGCAGGGAGGTACCGGGGAGCTGTTTTTT.

The V and J genes are TRBV27 and TRBJ2-3; possibly TRBD1 for D (6 bases). V lost 1 base and J 2 bases, leaving 13 bases between the germline ends. The CDR3 loop spans 16 amino acids. Germline V gene lookup returns CDR1 MNHEY and CDR2 SMNVEV (reference sequence). The CDR3 nucleotides are TGTGCCAGCAGTTTATTTATGGACAGACTCACAGATACGCAGTATTTT. It codes for CASSLFMDRLTDTQYF.

The chain couples TRBV5-1 to TRBJ2-3; possibly TRBD1 for D (6 bases). The ends were cut back, 2 bases at V and 1 base at J, with 11 bases in the middle. The CDR3 runs 15 residues. Looked up from germline, CDR1 is SGHRS and CDR2 is YFSETQ. CDR3: CASSLQGFGTDTQYF. The CDR3 DNA follows: TGCGCCAGCAGCTTACAGGGATTCGGCACAGATACGCAGTATTTT.

This clone was counted once. The V call is TRBV27, the J call TRBJ2-7; 9 bases line up with TRBD1. The trim removed 5 bases at V and 5 bases at J, leaving 4 bases unmatched. CDR3 length equals 13 residues. In germline, CDR1 is MNHEY, CDR2 SMNVEV (reference sequence). The CDR3 loop reads CASSRGQGHEQYF. CDR3 nucleotides: TGTGCCAGCAGTAGGGGACAGGGCCACGAGCAGTACTTC.

J is TRBJ2-6 and V is TRBV7-6; perhaps TRBD1 as D (5 bases). Deletions cut 5 bases from V and 0 bases from J, with 8 bases between. The CDR3 is made up of 15 amino acids. Per germline, CDR1 SGHVS and CDR2 FNYEAQ. The CDR3 reads CASSPQASGANVLTF. The CDR3 nucleotides are TGTGCCAGCAGCCCACAGGCCTCTGGGGCCAACGTCCTGACTTTC.

The rearrangement uses TRBV4-1 and TRBJ1-4; possibly TRBD1 for D (5 bases). This CDR3 spans 13 amino acids. The germline V gene encodes CDR1 MGHRA and CDR2 YSYEKL. Trimming shortened V by 6 bases and J by 4 bases, and 9 bases separated the two germline ends. The CDR3 spells CASSRQFNEKLFF. The CDR3 DNA reads TGCGCCAGCAGTCGACAGTTTAATGAAAAACTGTTTTTT.

The chain combines TRBV28 with TRBJ2-3; 8 nucleotides line up with TRBD2. Germline V CDR1 and CDR2: MDHEN, SYDVKM. The CDR3 totals 16 residues. Losses at the gene ends were 3 bases for V and 0 bases for J; bases not matched to a gene: 5. CDR3 coding DNA: TGTGCCAGCAGTTTGGGTAGCGGGGCGAGCACAGATACGCAGTATTTT. It yields the protein CASSLGSGASTDTQYF.

This rearrangement joins TRBV6-2 or TRBV6-3 to TRBJ1-1; no definite D call. The CDR3 is 15 residues long. Trimming removed 4 bases from V and 2 bases from J, with 14 bases in between. CDR1 is MNHEY, CDR2 SVGEGT, per germline. CDR3 sequence reads: CASSSPLSRNTEAFF. The CDR3 DNA reads as TGTGCCAGCAGTTCCCCCCTGAGCCGTAACACTGAAGCTTTCTTT.

V and J are TRBV21-1 and TRBJ1-1; TRBD1, the D gene given by the table, was not confirmed from the DNA. TRBV21-1 corresponds to a pseudogene. The CDR3 totals 15 residues. CDR3 coding DNA: TGTGCCAGCAGCAATCTGACAGGGGGGAACACTGAAGCTTTCTTT. It yields the protein CASSNLTGGNTEAFF.

V gene TRBV28 combines with J gene TRBJ1-4; 7 bases match TRBD1. The germline CDR1 and CDR2 sequences are MDHEN and SYDVKM. The CDR3 runs 15 residues. The ends lost 5 bases at V and 8 bases at J; junction bases unmatched: 11. CDR3 nucleotides: TGTGCCAGCAGTACACCGACAGGGAAACGAGAAAAACTGTTTTTT. Residues: CASSTPTGKREKLFF.

This clone was seen once. The chain carries TRBV5-6 and TRBJ2-3, with TRBD1 identical over 7 bases. Looked up from germline, CDR1 is SGHDT and CDR2 is YYEEEE. The CDR3 is made up of 15 amino acids. The junction had 5 bases not matched to a gene; V was cut back by 2 bases and J by 2 bases. The CDR3 loop reads CASSLGTAYTDTQYF. The CDR3 nucleotides are TGTGCCAGCAGCTTAGGGACAGCTTACACAGATACGCAGTATTTT.

The chain links TRBV6-6 to TRBJ1-4; D not certain. V was clipped by 4 bases and J by 0 bases, with 6 bases between them. The CDR3 spans 14 residues. Germline V gene data show CDR1 as MNHNY and CDR2 as SVGAGI (reference sequence). CDR3 residues: CASSSGATNEKLFF. CDR3 bases: TGTGCCAGCAGTTCCGGGGCAACTAATGAAAAACTGTTTTTT.